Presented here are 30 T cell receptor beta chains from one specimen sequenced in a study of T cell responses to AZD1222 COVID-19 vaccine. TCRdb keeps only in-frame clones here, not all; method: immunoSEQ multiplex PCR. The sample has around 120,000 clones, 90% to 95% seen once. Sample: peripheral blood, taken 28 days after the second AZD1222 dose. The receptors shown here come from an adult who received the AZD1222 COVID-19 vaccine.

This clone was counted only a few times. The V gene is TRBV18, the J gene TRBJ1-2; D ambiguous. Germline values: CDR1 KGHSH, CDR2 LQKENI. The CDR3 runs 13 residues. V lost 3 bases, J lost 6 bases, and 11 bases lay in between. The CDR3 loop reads CASSPSRGDGYTF. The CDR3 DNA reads TGTGCCAGCTCACCCTCTCGGGGAGATGGCTACACCTTC.

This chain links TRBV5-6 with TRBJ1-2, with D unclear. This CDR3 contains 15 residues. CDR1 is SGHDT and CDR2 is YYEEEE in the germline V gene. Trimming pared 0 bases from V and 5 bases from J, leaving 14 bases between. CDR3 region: CASSLVASLGYGYTF. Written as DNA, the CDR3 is TGTGCCAGCAGCTTGGTCGCGTCCCTAGGGTATGGCTACACCTTC.

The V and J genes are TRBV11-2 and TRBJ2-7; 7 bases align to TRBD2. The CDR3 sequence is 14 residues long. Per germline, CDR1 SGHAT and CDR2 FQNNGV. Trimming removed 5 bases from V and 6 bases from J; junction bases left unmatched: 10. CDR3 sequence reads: CASSPTGGSLEQYF. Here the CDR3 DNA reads TGTGCCAGCAGCCCCACGGGGGGAAGTCTCGAGCAGTACTTC.

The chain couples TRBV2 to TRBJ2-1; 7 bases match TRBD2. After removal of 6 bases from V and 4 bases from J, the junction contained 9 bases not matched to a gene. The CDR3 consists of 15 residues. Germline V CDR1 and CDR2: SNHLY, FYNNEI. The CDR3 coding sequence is TGTGCCAGCAGAGCCCGCGGGAGTTCGTACAATGAGCAGTTCTTC. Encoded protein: CASRARGSSYNEQFF.

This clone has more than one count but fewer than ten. CDR3 residues: CASSVRGSGYTF. The CDR3 DNA reads as TGTGCCAGCAGTGTTAGGGGCTCTGGCTACACCTTC. The J gene is TRBJ1-2, the V gene TRBV12-3 or TRBV12-4; D possibly corresponds to TRBD1 (5 bases). V was trimmed by 5 bases and J by 7 bases, leaving 11 bases between them. The CDR3 contains 12 residues.

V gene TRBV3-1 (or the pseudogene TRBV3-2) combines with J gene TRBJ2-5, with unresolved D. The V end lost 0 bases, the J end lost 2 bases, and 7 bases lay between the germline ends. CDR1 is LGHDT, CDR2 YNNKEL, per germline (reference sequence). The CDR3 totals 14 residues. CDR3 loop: CASSQDRSQETQYF. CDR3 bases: TGTGCCAGCAGCCAAGATAGATCACAAGAGACCCAGTACTTC.

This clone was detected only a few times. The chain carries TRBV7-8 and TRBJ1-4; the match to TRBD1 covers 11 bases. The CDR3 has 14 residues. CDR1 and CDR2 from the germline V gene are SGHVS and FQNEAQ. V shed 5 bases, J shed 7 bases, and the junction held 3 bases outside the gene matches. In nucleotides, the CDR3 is TGTGCCAGCAGCCGGGGACAGGGGGGTGAAAAACTGTTTTTT. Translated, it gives CASSRGQGGEKLFF.

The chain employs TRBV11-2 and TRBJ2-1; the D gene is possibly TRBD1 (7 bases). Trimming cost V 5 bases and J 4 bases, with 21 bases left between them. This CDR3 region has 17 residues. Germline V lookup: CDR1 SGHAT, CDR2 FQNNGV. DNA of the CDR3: TGTGCCAGCAGCCTATACCAACAGGGGAGGCCGTACAATGAGCAGTTCTTC. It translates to CASSLYQQGRPYNEQFF.

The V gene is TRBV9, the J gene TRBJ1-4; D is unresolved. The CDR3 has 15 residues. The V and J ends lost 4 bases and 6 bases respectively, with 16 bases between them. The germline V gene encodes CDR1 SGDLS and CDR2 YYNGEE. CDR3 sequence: CASSPGGGSHEKLFF. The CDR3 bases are TGTGCCAGCAGCCCCGGTGGAGGGTCGCATGAAAAACTGTTTTTT.

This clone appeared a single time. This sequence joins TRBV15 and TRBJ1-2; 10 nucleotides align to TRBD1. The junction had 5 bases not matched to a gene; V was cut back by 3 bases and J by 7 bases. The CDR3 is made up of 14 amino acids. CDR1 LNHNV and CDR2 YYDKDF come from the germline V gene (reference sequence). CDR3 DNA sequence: TGTGCCACCAGCAGTGACAGGGGGCTGGTTGGCTACACCTTC. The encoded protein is CATSSDRGLVGYTF.

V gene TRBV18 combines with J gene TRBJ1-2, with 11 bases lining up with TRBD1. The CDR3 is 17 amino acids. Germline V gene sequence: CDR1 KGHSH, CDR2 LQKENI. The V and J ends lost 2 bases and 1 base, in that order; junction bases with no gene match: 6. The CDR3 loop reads CASSPWTGGEVNYGYTF. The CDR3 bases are TGTGCCAGCTCACCATGGACAGGGGGCGAAGTTAACTATGGCTACACCTTC.

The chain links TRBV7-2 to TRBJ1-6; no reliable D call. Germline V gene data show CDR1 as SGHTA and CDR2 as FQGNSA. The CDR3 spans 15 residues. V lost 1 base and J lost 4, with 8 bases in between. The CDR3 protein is CASSLDRLYNSPLHF. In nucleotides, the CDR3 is TGTGCCAGCAGCTTAGACAGACTTTATAATTCACCCCTCCACTTT. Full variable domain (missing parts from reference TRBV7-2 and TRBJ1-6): GAGVSQSPSNKVTEKGKDVELRCDPISGHTALYWYRQSLGQGLEFLIYFQGNSAPDKSGLPSDRFSAERTGGSVSTLTIQRTQQEDSAVYLCASSLDRLYNSPLHFGNGTRLTVT.

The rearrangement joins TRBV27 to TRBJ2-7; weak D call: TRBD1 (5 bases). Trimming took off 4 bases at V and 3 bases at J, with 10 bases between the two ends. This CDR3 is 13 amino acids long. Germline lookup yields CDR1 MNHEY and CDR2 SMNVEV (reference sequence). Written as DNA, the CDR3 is TGTGCCAGCAGTTCCCAGGGATTCTACGAGCAGTACTTC. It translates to CASSSQGFYEQYF.

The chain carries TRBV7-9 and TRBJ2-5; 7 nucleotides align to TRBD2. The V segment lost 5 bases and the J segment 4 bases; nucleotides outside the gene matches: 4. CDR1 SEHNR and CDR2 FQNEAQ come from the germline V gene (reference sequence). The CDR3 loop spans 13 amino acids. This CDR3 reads CASSPSGGETQYF. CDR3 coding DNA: TGTGCCAGCAGCCCCTCGGGGGGAGAGACCCAGTACTTC.

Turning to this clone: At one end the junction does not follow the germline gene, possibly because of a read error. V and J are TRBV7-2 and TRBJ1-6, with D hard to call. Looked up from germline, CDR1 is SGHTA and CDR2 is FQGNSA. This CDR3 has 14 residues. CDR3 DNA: TGTGCCAGCAGCTTACTCCCCTATGATTCACCCCTCCACTTT. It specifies CASSLLPYDSPLHF.

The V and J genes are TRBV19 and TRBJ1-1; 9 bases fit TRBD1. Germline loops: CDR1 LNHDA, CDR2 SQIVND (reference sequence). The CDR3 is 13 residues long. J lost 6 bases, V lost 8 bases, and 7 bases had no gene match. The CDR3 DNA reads TGTGCCAGTGGGGGACAGGGTAAAGCTGAAGCTTTCTTT. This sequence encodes CASGGQGKAEAFF.

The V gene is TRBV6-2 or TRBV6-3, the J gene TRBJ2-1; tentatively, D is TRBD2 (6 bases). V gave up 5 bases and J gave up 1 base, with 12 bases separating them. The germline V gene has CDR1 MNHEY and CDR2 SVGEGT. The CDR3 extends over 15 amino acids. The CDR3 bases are TGTGCCAGCAGTACCGACGGGGGATCCTACAATGAGCAGTTCTTC. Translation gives CASSTDGGSYNEQFF.

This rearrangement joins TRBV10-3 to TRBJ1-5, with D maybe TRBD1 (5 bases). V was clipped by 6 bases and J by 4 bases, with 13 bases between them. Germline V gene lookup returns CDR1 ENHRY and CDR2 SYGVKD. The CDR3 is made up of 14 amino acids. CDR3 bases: TGTGCCATCAGAGGGGAAGGGGTAAATCAGCCCCAGCATTTT. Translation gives CAIRGEGVNQPQHF.

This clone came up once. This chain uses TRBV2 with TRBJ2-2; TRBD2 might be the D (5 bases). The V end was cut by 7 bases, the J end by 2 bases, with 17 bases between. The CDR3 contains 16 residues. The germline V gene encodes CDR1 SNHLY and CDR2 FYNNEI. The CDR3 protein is CASKGSQVANTGELFF. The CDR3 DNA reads TGTGCCAGCAAAGGGAGCCAGGTCGCCAACACCGGGGAGCTGTTTTTT.

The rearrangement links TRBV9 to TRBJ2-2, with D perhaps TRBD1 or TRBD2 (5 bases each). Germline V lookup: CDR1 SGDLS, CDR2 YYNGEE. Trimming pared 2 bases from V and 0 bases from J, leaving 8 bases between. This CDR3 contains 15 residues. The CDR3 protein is CASSVLGANTGELFF. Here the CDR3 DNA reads TGTGCCAGCAGCGTGCTGGGGGCGAACACCGGGGAGCTGTTTTTT.

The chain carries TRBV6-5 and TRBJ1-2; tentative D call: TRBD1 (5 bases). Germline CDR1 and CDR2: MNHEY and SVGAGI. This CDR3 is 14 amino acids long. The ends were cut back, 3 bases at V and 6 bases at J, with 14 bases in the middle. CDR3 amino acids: CASSYQQGRNGYTF. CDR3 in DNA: TGTGCCAGCAGTTATCAGCAGGGTAGAAATGGCTACACCTTC.

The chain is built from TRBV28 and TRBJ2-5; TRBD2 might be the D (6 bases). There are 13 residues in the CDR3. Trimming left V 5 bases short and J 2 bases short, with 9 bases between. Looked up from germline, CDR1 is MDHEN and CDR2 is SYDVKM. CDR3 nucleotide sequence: TGTGCCAGCAGTCCTCGGGGGCAAGAGACCCAGTACTTC. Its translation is CASSPRGQETQYF.

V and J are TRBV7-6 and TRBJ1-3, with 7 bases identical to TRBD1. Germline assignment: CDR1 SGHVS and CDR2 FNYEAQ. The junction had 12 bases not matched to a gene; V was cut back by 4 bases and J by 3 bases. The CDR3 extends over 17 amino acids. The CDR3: CASSSLYRGRDGNTIYF. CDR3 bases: TGTGCCAGCAGCTCCCTCTATAGGGGGCGAGATGGAAACACCATATATTTT.

CDR3 loop: CASSRDREPGNTIYF. In DNA form, the CDR3 reads TGTGCCAGCAGCCGGGACAGGGAGCCTGGAAACACCATATATTTT. The V call is TRBV6-5, the J call TRBJ1-3; 9 nucleotides agree with TRBD1. The CDR3 runs 15 residues. Trimming took 6 bases from V and 2 from J; bases not matched to a gene: 5. Germline V lookup: CDR1 MNHEY, CDR2 SVGAGI.

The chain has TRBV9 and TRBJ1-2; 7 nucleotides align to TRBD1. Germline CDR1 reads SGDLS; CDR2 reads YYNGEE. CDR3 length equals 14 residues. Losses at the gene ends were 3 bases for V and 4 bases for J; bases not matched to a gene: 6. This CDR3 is CASSARQGGYGYTF. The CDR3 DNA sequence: TGTGCCAGCAGCGCCAGACAGGGTGGCTATGGCTACACCTTC. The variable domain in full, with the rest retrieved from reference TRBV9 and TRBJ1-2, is DSGVTQTPKHLITATGQRVTLRCSPRSGDLSVYWYQQSLDQGLQFLIQYYNGEERAKGNILERFSAQQFPDLHSELNLSSLELGDSALYFCASSARQGGYGYTFGSGTRLTVV.

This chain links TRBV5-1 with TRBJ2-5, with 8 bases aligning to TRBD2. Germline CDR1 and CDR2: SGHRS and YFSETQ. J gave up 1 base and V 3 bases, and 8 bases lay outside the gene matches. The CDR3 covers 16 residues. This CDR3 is CASSWGTRRLQETQYF. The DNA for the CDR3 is TGCGCCAGCAGCTGGGGGACTAGAAGGCTCCAAGAGACCCAGTACTTC.

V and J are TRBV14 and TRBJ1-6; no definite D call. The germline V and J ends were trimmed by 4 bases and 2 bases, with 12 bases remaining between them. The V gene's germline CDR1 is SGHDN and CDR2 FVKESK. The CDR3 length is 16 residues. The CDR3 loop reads CASSRPREAYNSPLHF. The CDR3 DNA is TGTGCCAGCAGCCGACCCCGGGAGGCCTATAATTCACCCCTCCACTTT.

The CDR3 reads CASSTGQISGNTIYF. In DNA, the CDR3 is TGTGCCAGCAGCACCGGACAAATCTCTGGAAACACCATATATTTT. The chain links TRBV9 to TRBJ1-3, with D possibly TRBD1 on 5 matching bases. Per the germline V gene, CDR1 is SGDLS and CDR2 is YYNGEE. V lost 4 bases and J 0 bases, leaving 11 bases between the germline ends. The CDR3 contains 15 residues.

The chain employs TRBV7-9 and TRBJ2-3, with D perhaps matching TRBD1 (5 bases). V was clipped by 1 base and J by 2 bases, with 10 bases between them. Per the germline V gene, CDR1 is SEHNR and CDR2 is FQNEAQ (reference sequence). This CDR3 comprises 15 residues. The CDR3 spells CASSLVAGPTDTQYF. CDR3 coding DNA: TGTGCCAGCAGCTTAGTGGCAGGGCCCACAGATACGCAGTATTTT. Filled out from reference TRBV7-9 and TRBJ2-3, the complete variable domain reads DTGVSQNPRHKITKRGQNVTFRCDPISEHNRLYWYRQTLGQGPEFLTYFQNEAQLEKSRLLSDRFSAERPKGSFSTLEIQRTEQGDSAMYLCASSLVAGPTDTQYFGPGTRLTVL.

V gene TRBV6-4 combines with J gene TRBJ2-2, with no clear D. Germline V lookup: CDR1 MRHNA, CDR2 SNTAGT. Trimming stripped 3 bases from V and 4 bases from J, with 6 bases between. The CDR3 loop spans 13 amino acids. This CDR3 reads CASSEFGTGELFF. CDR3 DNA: TGTGCCAGCAGTGAATTTGGCACCGGGGAGCTGTTTTTT.